The rows below give T cell receptor beta chains drawn from one sample of a study of T cell responses to AZD1222 COVID-19 vaccine. Using immunoSEQ multiplex PCR, the repertoire was profiled, and TCRdb retains in-frame clones only, with some absent. The sample includes some 150,000 clones, approximately 90% of them seen just once. The sequencing used peripheral blood, collected on day 0 of MenACWY control vaccination. Receptors were obtained from an adult in good health. Each CDR3 is given with its conserved first and last residue. Fields, in order: V gene, J gene, D gene, clone size, CDR3 DNA, CDR3 protein. The D gene is left open where the match is weak. Clone size is stated in some rows and not others, as once, few, many or a class when expanded.

V gene: TRBV5-1
J gene: TRBJ2-7
D gene: .
clone size: .
CDR3 DNA: TGCGCCAGCAGCCCGGGGGGCCAGCGGTACGAGCAGTACTTC
CDR3 protein: CASSPGGQRYEQYF

V gene: TRBV4-1
J gene: TRBJ2-3
D gene: .
clone size: .
CDR3 DNA: TGCGCCAGCAGCCAAGAGGGCACAGATACGCAGTATTTT
CDR3 protein: CASSQEGTDTQYF

V gene: TRBV7-3
J gene: TRBJ2-7
D gene: .
clone size: .
CDR3 DNA: TGTGCCAGCAGCAAAGAAGGCGGTGGGTACGAGCAGTACTTC
CDR3 protein: CASSKEGGGYEQYF

V gene: TRBV19
J gene: TRBJ1-6
D gene: .
clone size: .
CDR3 DNA: TGTGCCAGTAGTTTCGTGGGGGATAATTCACCCCTCCACTTT
CDR3 protein: CASSFVGDNSPLHF

V gene: TRBV11-2
J gene: TRBJ1-4
D gene: TRBD1
clone size: .
CDR3 DNA: TGTGCCAGCAGCTCGGGACAGCAGAATGAAAAACTGTTTTTT
CDR3 protein: CASSSGQQNEKLFF

V gene: TRBV5-1
J gene: TRBJ2-2
D gene: .
clone size: .
CDR3 DNA: TGCGCCAGCAGCTTGTTAGGCAGCCACATAAACACCGGGGAGCTGTTTTTT
CDR3 protein: CASSLLGSHINTGELFF

V gene: TRBV5-1
J gene: TRBJ1-2
D gene: .
clone size: few
CDR3 DNA: TGCGCCAGCAGCTTGGAAGGGAACTATGGCTACACCTTC
CDR3 protein: CASSLEGNYGYTF

V gene: TRBV28
J gene: TRBJ2-1
D gene: .
clone size: .
CDR3 DNA: TGTGCCAGCATGCAAGGGGGCTCCTACAATGAGCAGTTCTTC
CDR3 protein: CASMQGGSYNEQFF

V gene: TRBV4-3
J gene: TRBJ1-1
D gene: .
clone size: .
CDR3 DNA: TGCGCCAGCAGCCAAAGCTTTGGGGGCCTGAACACTGAAGCTTTCTTT
CDR3 protein: CASSQSFGGLNTEAFF

V gene: TRBV10-3
J gene: TRBJ1-4
D gene: .
clone size: .
CDR3 DNA: TGTGCCATCAGTGAGGACAGATTTAATGAAAAACTGTTTTTT
CDR3 protein: CAISEDRFNEKLFF

V gene: TRBV2
J gene: TRBJ2-5
D gene: TRBD1
clone size: few
CDR3 DNA: TGTGCCAGCAGCGGGGGAGGGACAGGGGTTGGGCCGCGAGAGACCCAGTACTTC
CDR3 protein: CASSGGGTGVGPRETQYF

V gene: TRBV11-2
J gene: TRBJ1-1
D gene: .
clone size: .
CDR3 DNA: TGTGCCAGCACCCAGGCGAGGGGCCCCGTAGTAGCTTTCTTT
CDR3 protein: CASTQARGPVVAFF

V gene: TRBV9
J gene: TRBJ2-1
D gene: .
clone size: .
CDR3 DNA: TGTGCCAGCAGCGTAGTGGGTTTGAGGGGGGGCGCCTACAATGAGCAGTTCTTC
CDR3 protein: CASSVVGLRGGAYNEQFF